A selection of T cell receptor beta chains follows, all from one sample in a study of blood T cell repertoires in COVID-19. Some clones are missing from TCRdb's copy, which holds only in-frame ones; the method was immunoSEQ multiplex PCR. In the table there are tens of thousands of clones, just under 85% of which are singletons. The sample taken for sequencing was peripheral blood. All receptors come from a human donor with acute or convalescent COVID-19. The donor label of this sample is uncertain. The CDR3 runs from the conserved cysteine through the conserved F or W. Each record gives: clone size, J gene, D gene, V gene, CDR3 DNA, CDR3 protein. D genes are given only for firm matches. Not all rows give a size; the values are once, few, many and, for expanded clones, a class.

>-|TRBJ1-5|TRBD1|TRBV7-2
TGTGCCAGCAGCTTTAAGACAGGGGGTGAGCAGCCCCAGCATTTT
CASSFKTGGEQPQHF
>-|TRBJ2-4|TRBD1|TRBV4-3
TGCGCCAGCAGCCAAGGTCGACAGGGGGTAAACATTCAGTACTTC
CASSQGRQGVNIQYF
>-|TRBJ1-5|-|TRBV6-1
TGTGCCAGCAGTGAATGGCGGGGGCAGCCCCAGCATTTT
CASSEWRGQPQHF
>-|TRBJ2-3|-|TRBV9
TGTGCCAGCAGCGGTCGGGGGAGACTCACAGATACGCAGTATTTT
CASSGRGRLTDTQYF
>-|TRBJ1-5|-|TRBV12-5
TGTGCTAGTGGTTTGACATCTAATCAGCCCCAGCATTTT
CASGLTSNQPQHF
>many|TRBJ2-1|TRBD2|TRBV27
TGTGCCAGCAGTAGACTAGCGGGAGGATTCGATGAGCAGTTCTTC
CASSRLAGGFDEQFF
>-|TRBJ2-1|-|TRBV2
TGTGCCAGCAGCTCATCACAGGGTCTCTCCTACAATGAGCAGTTCTTC
CASSSSQGLSYNEQFF
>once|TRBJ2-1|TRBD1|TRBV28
TGTGCCAGCAGCTCGGCCGGGACAGGGCCCGATGGTGAGCAGTTCTTC
CASSSAGTGPDGEQFF
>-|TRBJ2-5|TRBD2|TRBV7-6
TGTGCCAGCAGCCCGACTAGCGGGGGGGCAGAGACCCAGTACTTC
CASSPTSGGAETQYF
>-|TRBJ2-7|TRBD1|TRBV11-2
TGTGCCAGCAGCTTGTCCCTGGGACAGGGGGCCGAGGAGCAGTACTTC
CASSLSLGQGAEEQYF
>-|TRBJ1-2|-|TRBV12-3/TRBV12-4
TGTGCCAGCAGGGGACAATTATATGGCTACACCTTC
CASRGQLYGYTF
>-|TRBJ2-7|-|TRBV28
TGTGCCAGCAGCAACGGGTACGTCTCCTACGAGCAGTACTTC
CASSNGYVSYEQYF
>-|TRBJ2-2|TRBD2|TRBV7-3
TGTGCCAGCAGCCTCGCTAGCGGGAGGCTCACCGGGGAGCTGTTTTTT
CASSLASGRLTGELFF
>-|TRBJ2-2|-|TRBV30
TGTGCCTGGAGTCGACTAGGTGGGGCTGGGGGGGAGCTGTTTTTT
CAWSRLGGAGGELFF
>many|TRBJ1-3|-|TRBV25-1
TGTGCCAGCAGTGAAGAGCGCTCTGGAAACACCATATATTTT
CASSEERSGNTIYF
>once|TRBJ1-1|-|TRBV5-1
TGCGCCAGCAGCTTGGCGGCGGAGAACACTGAAGCTTTCTTT
CASSLAAENTEAFF
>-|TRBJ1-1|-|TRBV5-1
TGCGCCAGCAGCTTGGCCGGGAATGAAGCTTTCTTT
CASSLAGNEAFF
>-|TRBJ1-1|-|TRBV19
TGTGCCAGTAGTCCCCCCCGGGGAATGGTGATAGGTTTCTTT
CASSPPRGMVIGFF
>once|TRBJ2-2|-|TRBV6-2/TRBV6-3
TGTGCCAGCAGTTACTCTACGAACACCGGGGAGCTGTTTTTT
CASSYSTNTGELFF
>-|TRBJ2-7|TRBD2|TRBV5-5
TGTGCCAGCAGCCGGACTAGCGCCTACGAGCAGTACTTC
CASSRTSAYEQYF
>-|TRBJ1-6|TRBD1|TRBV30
TGTGCCTGGAGTAAAGGAGGGACAGCTTATAATTCGCCCCTCCACTTT
CAWSKGGTAYNSPLHF
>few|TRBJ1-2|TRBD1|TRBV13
TGTGCCAGCATCAACTCCGGGACAGGGGGATCTGGCTACACCTTC
CASINSGTGGSGYTF
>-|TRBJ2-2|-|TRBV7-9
TGTGCCAGCAGCTTGGCAGGCGGGGAGCTGTTTTTT
CASSLAGGELFF
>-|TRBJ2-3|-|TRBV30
TGTGCCTGGAGTCCCCCGGGGACAGATACGCAGTATTTT
CAWSPPGTDTQYF
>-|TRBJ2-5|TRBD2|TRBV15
TGTGCCACCAGCAGAGATGGACTAGCGGGGGGAGGAGAGACCCAGTACTTC
CATSRDGLAGGGETQYF
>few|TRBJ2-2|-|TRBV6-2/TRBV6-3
TGTGCCAGCAGTTATCGCCGCAGAACGAACACCGGGGAGCTGTTTTTT
CASSYRRRTNTGELFF
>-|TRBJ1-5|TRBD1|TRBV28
TGTGCCAGCAGTTTAGGAGGACAGGCGCTAGGTCAGCCCCAGCATTTT
CASSLGGQALGQPQHF
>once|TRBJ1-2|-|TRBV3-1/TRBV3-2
TGTGCCAGCAGCCAAGAAAGGAACAGCCCAAGAGATGGCTACACCTTC
CASSQERNSPRDGYTF
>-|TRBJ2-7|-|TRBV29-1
TGCAGCGTGGGTACCAGGGCCTACGAGCAGTACTTC
CSVGTRAYEQYF
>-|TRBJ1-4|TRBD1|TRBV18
TGTGCCAGCTCGTACGACAGGGTGTCTCGCGAAAAACTGTTTTTT
CASSYDRVSREKLFF
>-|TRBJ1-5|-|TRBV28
TGTGCCAGCAGCGCCGTGGGACTCACTCAGCCCCAGCATTTT
CASSAVGLTQPQHF
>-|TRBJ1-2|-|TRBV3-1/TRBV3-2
TGTGCCAGCAGCCAACCGGGACAAAACTATGGCTACACCTTC
CASSQPGQNYGYTF
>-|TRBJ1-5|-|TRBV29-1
TGCAGCGTCGGGGATGCAAAGGAGCCCCAGCATTTT
CSVGDAKEPQHF
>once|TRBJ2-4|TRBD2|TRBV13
TGTGCCAGCAGCCCATCTAGCGGGGTGGTAGACATTCAGTACTTC
CASSPSSGVVDIQYF
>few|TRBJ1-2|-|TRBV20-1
TGCAGTGCTAGTTACCGACAGAGTTTTAACTATGGCTACACCTTC
CSASYRQSFNYGYTF
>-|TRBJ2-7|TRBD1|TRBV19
TGTGCCACAGAGACCGGGACAGGGGGCCCCTACGAGCAGTACTTC
CATETGTGGPYEQYF
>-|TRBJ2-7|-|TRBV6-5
TGTGCCAGCAGTTACGGTACAGGGCCTTCCTACGAGCAGTACTTC
CASSYGTGPSYEQYF
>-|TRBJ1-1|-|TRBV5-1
TGCGCCAGCAGCTTGGGCAGGGAAACTGAAGCTTTCTTT
CASSLGRETEAFF
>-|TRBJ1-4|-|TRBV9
TGTGCCAGCAGCGTAGATGAACAGAGTAATGAAAAACTGTTTTTT
CASSVDEQSNEKLFF
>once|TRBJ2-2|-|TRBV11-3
TGTGCCAGCAGCTTCACCCCCGGGGGCACCGGGGAGCTGTTTTTT
CASSFTPGGTGELFF
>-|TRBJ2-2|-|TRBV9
TGTGCCAGCAGCCCACGGCAGGGTAGTAACACCGGGGAGCTGTTTTTT
CASSPRQGSNTGELFF